These 18 T cell receptor beta chains originate from one sample sequenced in a study of Ad26.COV2.S vaccination and SARS-CoV-2 variants. Treatment given: around 19 received Ad26.COV2.S at low or high dose, single or two shots; 5 received placebo; per-sample allocation not given. Samples were taken on day 63 after the first vaccine or placebo injection. Data came from immunoSEQ multiplex PCR; TCRdb stores just in-frame clones and leaves some out. This sample carries 400,000 to 450,000 clones, around 90% of them seen once, and the ten largest clones take more than 9%. The sequencing used peripheral blood, collected in a trial of Ad26.COV2.S vaccine versus placebo. Receptors originate from a person aged 18-60 years who received the Ad26.COV2.S COVID-19 vaccine or a placebo.

This chain uses TRBV4-1 with TRBJ1-4; the D is unclear. The CDR3 length is 13 residues. CDR1 and CDR2 from the germline V gene are MGHRA and YSYEKL. Trimming pared 8 bases from V and 4 bases from J, leaving 11 bases between. CDR3 region: CASGLYINEKLFF. Here the CDR3 DNA reads TGCGCCAGCGGATTATACATTAATGAAAAACTGTTTTTT.

This rearrangement joins TRBV7-2 to TRBJ2-1, with TRBD2 matching over 13 bases. With V trimmed by 4 bases and J by 10 bases, 1 base remained unmatched. This CDR3 has 13 residues. Germline V gene data show CDR1 as SGHTA and CDR2 as FQGNSA. The CDR3 DNA sequence: TGTGCCAGCAGCTCGGGACTAGCGGGAGAGCAGTTCTTC. Its protein product is CASSSGLAGEQFF. Full variable domain (outside the CDR3, taken from reference TRBV7-2 and TRBJ2-1): GAGVSQSPSNKVTEKGKDVELRCDPISGHTALYWYRQSLGQGLEFLIYFQGNSAPDKSGLPSDRFSAERTGGSVSTLTIQRTQQEDSAVYLCASSSGLAGEQFFGPGTRLTVL.

The rearrangement joins TRBV28 to TRBJ2-7; no reliable D call. Germline lookup yields CDR1 MDHEN and CDR2 SYDVKM. CDR3 length equals 11 residues. With 4 bases removed from V and 1 base from J, the gap between germline ends came to 2 bases. The CDR3 nucleotides are TGTGCCAGCAGTTGGTCCTACGAGCAGTACTTC. Translating gives CASSWSYEQYF.

DNA for the CDR3: TGTGCCAGCAACAAGTTCGGGACTTCCACCCCCTACAATGAGCAGTTCTTC. It translates to CASNKFGTSTPYNEQFF. This chain joins TRBV7-8 and TRBJ2-1, with D perhaps TRBD2 (6 bases). This CDR3 is 17 amino acids long. Germline V gene sequence: CDR1 SGHVS, CDR2 FQNEAQ. Trimming took 7 bases from V and 2 from J, leaving 21 bases between them.

The chain uses TRBV5-4 and TRBJ1-1; the match to TRBD1 covers 11 bases. With V trimmed by 4 bases and J by 2 bases, 10 bases remained unmatched. The CDR3 runs to 17 residues. Germline V gene lookup returns CDR1 SGHNT and CDR2 YYREEE (reference sequence). CDR3 bases: TGTGCCAGCAGCGGGAGACGGGACAGGGGGATTAACACTGAAGCTTTCTTT. It is translated as CASSGRRDRGINTEAFF.

V usage is TRBV15 and J usage is TRBJ1-2, with 12 bases fitting TRBD1. Trimming at V came to 0 bases and at J to 8 bases, leaving 16 bases not matched to a gene. The germline V gene encodes CDR1 LNHNV and CDR2 YYDKDF (reference sequence). The CDR3 contains 19 residues. CDR3 DNA sequence: TGTGCCACCAGCAGAGATCTCTTGGAGGTCGGGACAGGGGGCAGGGGCTACACCTTC. Protein sequence: CATSRDLLEVGTGGRGYTF.

A single count supports this clone. The V gene is TRBV29-1, the J gene TRBJ2-3; D is possibly TRBD1 (5 bases). V dropped 2 bases and J dropped 4 bases, with 7 bases sitting between them. CDR1 is SQVTM and CDR2 is ANQGSEA in the germline V gene. The CDR3 covers 12 residues. The CDR3: CSVEQGPDTQYF. Here the CDR3 DNA reads TGCAGCGTTGAACAGGGTCCAGATACGCAGTATTTT.

The V and J genes are TRBV2 and TRBJ2-5; TRBD2 agrees at 11 bases. Germline V gene lookup returns CDR1 SNHLY and CDR2 FYNNEI. This CDR3 spans 15 amino acids. Trimming took 4 bases from V and 4 from J; bases not matched to a gene: 5. CDR3 amino acids: CASSVTSGSRETQYF. The CDR3 DNA reads as TGTGCCAGCAGTGTAACTAGCGGGAGCAGAGAGACCCAGTACTTC.

The chain combines TRBV7-8 with TRBJ2-1; TRBD1 agrees at 9 bases. Per germline, CDR1 SGHVS and CDR2 FQNEAQ. Trimming at V came to 5 bases and at J to 8 bases, leaving 4 bases not matched to a gene. The CDR3 runs 13 residues. This CDR3 is CASSVDRGHEQFF. The CDR3 region has the DNA TGTGCCAGCAGCGTGGACAGGGGCCATGAGCAGTTCTTC.

This clone is a singleton in its sample. This chain uses TRBV7-8 with TRBJ2-2; D unresolved. This CDR3 is built from 15 residues. V lost 5 bases to trimming and J lost 6 bases, with 16 bases between them. Per germline, CDR1 SGHVS and CDR2 FQNEAQ. CDR3 protein: CASSAGGARSGELFF. The CDR3 DNA reads as TGTGCCAGCAGCGCCGGTGGTGCAAGGTCCGGGGAGCTGTTTTTT.

J is TRBJ2-1 and V is TRBV5-4, with 7 bases lining up with TRBD2. Germline V gene data show CDR1 as SGHNT and CDR2 as YYREEE (reference sequence). The CDR3 sequence is 15 residues long. With V trimmed by 1 base and J by 5 bases, 6 bases remained unmatched. CDR3 amino acids: CASSLLGTKNNEQFF. In DNA form, the CDR3 reads TGTGCCAGCAGCTTGCTAGGGACTAAAAACAATGAGCAGTTCTTC.

The sample holds one count of this clone. This chain joins TRBV19 and TRBJ1-1, with 7 nucleotides matching TRBD1. The germline gives CDR1 LNHDA, CDR2 SQIVND (reference sequence). With V trimmed by 4 bases and J by 3 bases, 2 bases remained unmatched. The CDR3 contains 13 residues. The CDR3 is CASSKTGYTEAFF. For the CDR3, the DNA is TGTGCCAGTAGTAAGACAGGGTACACTGAAGCTTTCTTT.

The V and J genes are TRBV30 and TRBJ1-6; D ambiguous. The CDR3 contains 14 residues. V was trimmed by 4 bases and J by 0 bases, leaving 7 bases between them. Germline V CDR1 and CDR2: GTSNPN, SVGIG (reference sequence). CDR3 amino acids: CAWMGGSYNSPLHF. The DNA of the CDR3 is TGTGCCTGGATGGGCGGCTCCTATAATTCACCCCTCCACTTT. Drawing the rest from reference TRBV30 and TRBJ1-6, the complete variable domain is SQTIHQWPATLVQPVGSPLSLECTVEGTSNPNLYWYRQAAGRGLQLLFYSVGIGQISSEVPQNLSASRPQDRQFILSSKKLLLSDSGFYLCAWMGGSYNSPLHFGNGTRLTVT.

The CDR3 DNA sequence: TGTGCCAGCAGTTTCGGGGGCTCCTACGAGCAGTACTTC. It translates to CASSFGGSYEQYF. The chain combines TRBV6-5 with TRBJ2-7; a weak D match, TRBD2 (6 bases). The germline CDR1 and CDR2 sequences are MNHEY and SVGAGI. This CDR3 comprises 13 residues. V dropped 4 bases and J dropped 0 bases, with 7 bases sitting between them.

The genes are TRBV5-4 and TRBJ2-3, with 11 bases that match TRBD2. V lost 4 bases to trimming and J lost 7 bases; unmatched junction nucleotides: 8. This CDR3 has 15 amino acids. Germline V gene lookup returns CDR1 SGHNT and CDR2 YYREEE (reference sequence). CDR3: CASSLLAGEGNTQYF. The CDR3 bases are TGTGCCAGCAGCCTACTAGCGGGAGAGGGGAATACGCAGTATTTT.

This clone was seen once. The gene calls are TRBV6-1 and TRBJ1-6, with 10 bases that match TRBD1. V was clipped by 3 bases and J by 9 bases; unmatched bases: 5. The CDR3 spans 15 residues. The V gene's germline CDR1 is MNHNS and CDR2 SASEGT. The CDR3 sequence is CASSEIGTGASPLHF. The DNA of the CDR3 is TGTGCCAGCAGTGAGATCGGGACAGGGGCTTCACCCCTCCACTTT.

J is TRBJ2-1 and V is TRBV7-8; 8 nucleotides line up with TRBD2. The V gene's germline CDR1 is SGHVS and CDR2 FQNEAQ. CDR3 size: 15 residues. V lost 2 bases, J lost 7 bases, and 7 bases stayed unmatched. CDR3 amino acids: CASSLTSGLRNEQFF. The CDR3 DNA reads as TGTGCCAGCAGCTTAACTAGCGGCCTGCGGAATGAGCAGTTCTTC.

This clone was observed once. The chain couples TRBV19 to TRBJ2-7; 13 nucleotides align to TRBD2. CDR1 LNHDA and CDR2 SQIVND come from the germline V gene (reference sequence). This CDR3 has 15 amino acids. V was pared by 6 bases and J by 0 bases, with 2 bases of the junction left unmatched. This chain's CDR3 is CASRRTSGSSYEQYF. CDR3 coding DNA: TGTGCCAGTAGGCGGACTAGCGGGAGCTCCTACGAGCAGTACTTC.